The 26 T cell receptor beta chains given below trace back to one sample, sequenced in a study of ipilimumab plus nivolumab after autologous stem cell transplantation. The protocol was immunoSEQ multiplex PCR, while the TCRdb copy is restricted to in-frame clones and leaves out a portion. There are 9,000 to 15,000 clones in the sample; 69% occur only once, and about 28% lies in the top ten. Here the sequenced sample was PBMCs, taken in a trial of ipilimumab plus nivolumab as post-transplant consolidation. The receptors stem from a male donor with diffuse large B-cell lymphoma.

The rearrangement joins TRBV4-2 to TRBJ1-5; D call uncertain. The V end was cut by 0 bases, the J end by 4 bases, with 10 bases between. Germline V lookup: CDR1 LGHNA, CDR2 YNFKEQ. The CDR3 sequence is 15 residues long. CDR3 nucleotide sequence: TGTGCCAGCAGCCAAGAAAGCAACCGAAATCAGCCCCAGCATTTT. Residues: CASSQESNRNQPQHF.

The chain combines TRBV5-5 with TRBJ2-2, with TRBD1 identical over 10 bases. Germline assignment: CDR1 SGHKS and CDR2 YYEKEE (reference sequence). The CDR3 runs 17 residues. Trimming at V came to 2 bases and at J to 4 bases, leaving 8 bases not matched to a gene. DNA for the CDR3: TGTGCCAGCAGCTTAATCACCGGGACAGGGGTCACCGGGGAGCTGTTTTTT. Protein: CASSLITGTGVTGELFF.

The chain joins TRBV5-8 to TRBJ1-5; 8 bases agree with TRBD1. V shed 1 base and J 7 bases; nucleotides not matched to a gene: 7. This CDR3 region has 15 residues. The germline V gene has CDR1 SGHTS and CDR2 YDEGEE. The CDR3 bases are TGTGCCAGCAGCTTGCGAACAGGGGGTCGGCAGCCCCAGCATTTT. It translates to CASSLRTGGRQPQHF. Looking up the rest from reference TRBV5-8 and TRBJ1-5 gives the full variable domain: EAGVTQSPTHLIKTRGQQATLRCSPISGHTSVYWYQQALGLGLQFLLWYDEGEERNRGNFPPRFSGRQFPNYSSELNVNALELEDSALYLCASSLRTGGRQPQHFGDGTRLSIL.

This clone appeared a few times. J is TRBJ2-2 and V is TRBV29-1; D is perhaps TRBD2 (5 bases). V was cut by 3 bases and J by 3 bases, with 8 bases left in between. This CDR3 spans 13 amino acids. CDR1 and CDR2 (germline): SQVTM, ANQGSEA. The CDR3 DNA reads TGCAGCGTTGAGGCGGGTTACACCGGGGAGCTGTTTTTT. This codes for CSVEAGYTGELFF.

This chain connects TRBV11-2 to TRBJ2-3; D not certain. The germline V gene encodes CDR1 SGHAT and CDR2 FQNNGV. Trimming removed 3 bases from V and 4 bases from J, with 8 bases in between. The CDR3 is 13 amino acids. CDR3 nucleotides: TGTGCCAGCAGCTTCGCACAAGCAGATACGCAGTATTTT. Protein product: CASSFAQADTQYF.

This chain links TRBV7-3 with TRBJ2-1, with 8 positions matching TRBD1. CDR3 length: 17 amino acids. CDR1 SGHTA and CDR2 FQGTGA come from the germline V gene. Germline trimming cut 1 base from V and 4 bases from J; bases unmatched to any gene: 9. The CDR3 DNA follows: TGTGCCAGCAGCTTAATACCCGGACAGGGTCGGTACAATGAGCAGTTCTTC. Translated, it gives CASSLIPGQGRYNEQFF. Variable domain in full (rest from reference TRBV7-3 and TRBJ2-1): GAGVSQTPSNKVTEKGKYVELRCDPISGHTALYWYRQSLGQGPEFLIYFQGTGAADDSGLPNDRFFAVRPEGSVSTLKIQRTERGDSAVYLCASSLIPGQGRYNEQFFGPGTRLTVL.

This clone came up a few times. The chain uses TRBV9 and TRBJ2-1; tentatively, D is TRBD1 (5 bases). The germline V gene has CDR1 SGDLS and CDR2 YYNGEE. The CDR3 spans 15 residues. Trimming stripped 0 bases from V and 0 bases from J, with 7 bases between. The CDR3 nucleotides read TGTGCCAGCAGCGTAGCAGGGAACTCCTACAATGAGCAGTTCTTC. It encodes CASSVAGNSYNEQFF.

The V and J genes are TRBV27 and TRBJ2-3, with 7 bases that match TRBD1. The CDR3 sequence is 14 residues long. Looked up from germline, CDR1 is MNHEY and CDR2 is SMNVEV (reference sequence). V shed 4 bases, J shed 6 bases, and the junction held 7 bases outside the gene matches. CDR3 sequence: CASSSGQLHDTQYF. For the CDR3, the DNA is TGTGCCAGCAGTTCGGGACAGTTGCACGATACGCAGTATTTT.

The J gene is TRBJ1-2, the V gene TRBV6-1; D ambiguous. This CDR3 has 13 amino acids. Germline V lookup: CDR1 MNHNS, CDR2 SASEGT. Trimming took off 2 bases at V and 8 bases at J, with 12 bases between the two ends. The CDR3 sequence: CASSEMGIPGYTF. DNA of the CDR3: TGTGCCAGCAGTGAAATGGGGATCCCCGGCTACACCTTC.

The chain has TRBV9 and TRBJ2-5; D possibly uses TRBD1 or TRBD2 (5 bases each). V lost 1 base and J lost 4, with 14 bases in between. CDR1 is SGDLS, CDR2 YYNGEE, per germline. CDR3 length: 15 amino acids. The chain's CDR3 is CASSVIGRAGETQYF. CDR3 DNA sequence: TGTGCCAGCAGCGTAATCGGCAGGGCGGGAGAGACCCAGTACTTC.

This clone was seen a few times. V is TRBV4-1 and J is TRBJ2-1, with D maybe TRBD2 (5 bases). Germline CDR1 and CDR2: MGHRA and YSYEKL. The V and J ends lost 1 base and 8 bases respectively, with 15 bases between them. The CDR3 spans 15 residues. CDR3 DNA: TGCGCCAGCAGCCAAGGAGGAGGCAGTGGCGATGAGCAGTTCTTC. Protein sequence: CASSQGGGSGDEQFF.

This chain connects TRBV11-2 to TRBJ2-7; TRBD2 aligns across 11 bases. This CDR3 spans 14 amino acids. The germline V gene encodes CDR1 SGHAT and CDR2 FQNNGV. V shed 4 bases and J 3 bases; nucleotides not matched to a gene: 2. CDR3 amino acids: CASSSTSGSYEQYF. CDR3 nucleotide sequence: TGTGCCAGCAGCTCAACTAGCGGGAGCTACGAGCAGTACTTC.

This clone was counted a few times. J is TRBJ1-1 and V is TRBV4-1; the D gene is possibly TRBD1 (5 bases). CDR3 length equals 15 residues. The ends were cut back, 1 base at V and 5 bases at J, with 14 bases in the middle. In germline, CDR1 is MGHRA, CDR2 YSYEKL. The DNA of the CDR3 is TGCGCCAGCAGCCAAGTGGACACTAGTATGACTGAAGCTTTCTTT. It translates to CASSQVDTSMTEAFF.

The chain links TRBV18 to TRBJ2-3; maybe TRBD1 (5 bases). The CDR3 covers 14 residues. V was shortened by 4 bases and J by 2 bases, with 10 bases between the two germline ends. The germline CDR1 and CDR2 sequences are KGHSH and LQKENI. DNA for the CDR3: TGTGCCAGCTCACTAAGACAGACCACAGATACGCAGTATTTT. Encoded protein: CASSLRQTTDTQYF.

This clone was detected once. This sequence joins TRBV5-4 and TRBJ1-1; no reliable D call. There are 14 residues in the CDR3. Per the germline V gene, CDR1 is SGHNT and CDR2 is YYREEE (reference sequence). Trimming cost V 1 base and J 4 bases, with 11 bases left between them. As DNA, the CDR3 is TGTGCCAGCAGCTTGTCTGGTTGGGGCACTGAAGCTTTCTTT. This encodes CASSLSGWGTEAFF.

This clone is labeled medium-sized. Here the CDR3 DNA reads TGTGCCAGCAGCACGCAGGGGTTCTATGGCTACACCTTC. This encodes CASSTQGFYGYTF. The rearrangement joins TRBV21-1 to TRBJ1-2; TRBD1 is the table's D call and was not checked against the DNA. TRBV21-1 is classified as a pseudogene. There are 13 residues in the CDR3.

This clone appeared once. The chain carries TRBV4-1 and TRBJ2-1; D gene unclear. The V end was cut by 0 bases, the J end by 0 bases, with 9 bases between. Germline CDR1 MGHRA, CDR2 YSYEKL. The CDR3 is 16 residues long. The CDR3 bases are TGCGCCAGCAGCCAAGAATCCCCGGACTCCTACAATGAGCAGTTCTTC. It encodes CASSQESPDSYNEQFF.

The rearrangement links TRBV19 to TRBJ1-3, with TRBD1 identical over 10 bases. Germline V gives CDR1 LNHDA, CDR2 SQIVND (reference sequence). The trim removed 3 bases at V and 4 bases at J, leaving 9 bases unmatched. The CDR3 has 17 amino acids. CDR3 DNA: TGTGCCAGTAGTATCGTCGGGGGACAGGGGTACGGAAACACCATATATTTT. Its protein product is CASSIVGGQGYGNTIYF. Full variable domain (missing parts from reference TRBV19 and TRBJ1-3): DGGITQSPKYLFRKEGQNVTLSCEQNLNHDAMYWYRQDPGQGLRLIYYSQIVNDFQKGDIAEGYSVSREKKESFPLTVTSAQKNPTAFYLCASSIVGGQGYGNTIYFGEGSWLTVV.

V is TRBV19 and J is TRBJ2-7; TRBD2 aligns across 7 bases. V shed 5 bases and J 6 bases; nucleotides not matched to a gene: 7. From germline, CDR1 is LNHDA and CDR2 SQIVND (reference sequence). This CDR3 contains 13 residues. The CDR3 DNA sequence: TGTGCCAGTAGTTGGCGGGAGAGGGGCGAGCAGTACTTC. Translated: CASSWRERGEQYF.

The V gene is TRBV13, the J gene TRBJ1-2, with no clear D. The V and J ends lost 2 bases and 4 bases respectively, with 11 bases between them. This CDR3 comprises 14 residues. Germline loops: CDR1 PRHDT, CDR2 FYEKMQ (reference sequence). The CDR3 reads CASSLFGLVYGYTF. CDR3 nucleotide sequence: TGTGCCAGCAGCTTATTTGGGCTAGTCTATGGCTACACCTTC.

This clone was counted a few times. This chain links TRBV4-1 with TRBJ1-1; 7 bases match TRBD1. From germline, CDR1 is MGHRA and CDR2 YSYEKL. V shed 4 bases and J 0 bases; nucleotides not matched to a gene: 8. The CDR3 loop spans 16 amino acids. CDR3 region: CASSPVEGAVNTEAFF. The CDR3 DNA reads as TGCGCCAGCAGCCCGGTTGAGGGGGCGGTGAACACTGAAGCTTTCTTT.

For this clone: Different DNA sequences within this sample yield the same CDR3. This chain uses TRBV29-1 with TRBJ1-2; TRBD1 matches 7 bases. Unmatched junction bases numbered 9, after V lost 3 bases and J lost 5 bases. Germline values: CDR1 SQVTM, CDR2 ANQGSEA. The CDR3 is 14 residues long. As DNA, the CDR3 is TGCAGCGTTGAGGAGCCGACAGGGTGGTATGGCTACACCTTC. It yields the protein CSVEEPTGWYGYTF.

A few counts support this clone. The CDR3 region has the DNA TGTGCCAGCAGCCCGTCATACACCCCCTACGAGCAGTACTTC. Its protein is CASSPSYTPYEQYF. The gene calls are TRBV11-2 and TRBJ2-7, with unresolved D. Germline V CDR1 and CDR2: SGHAT, FQNNGV. Trimming pared 5 bases from V and 2 bases from J, leaving 13 bases between. CDR3 size: 14 residues.

The rearrangement links TRBV19 to TRBJ1-6; tentative D call: TRBD1 (5 bases). V lost 6 bases and J lost 8, with 17 bases in between. Germline V CDR1 and CDR2: LNHDA, SQIVND (reference sequence). The CDR3 spans 15 residues. Written as DNA, the CDR3 is TGTGCCAGTAGAAATGGGGCAGGCACAGATTCACCCCTCCACTTT. Translated, it gives CASRNGAGTDSPLHF.

The chain links TRBV5-8 to TRBJ2-2; 8 bases map to TRBD1. V lost 5 bases, J lost 1 base, and 10 bases stayed unmatched. The germline gives CDR1 SGHTS, CDR2 YDEGEE. The CDR3 length is 17 residues. CDR3 residues: CASRRRQGAGNTGELFF. The DNA of the CDR3 is TGTGCCAGCAGGCGACGGCAGGGGGCTGGGAACACCGGGGAGCTGTTTTTT.

This clone was counted only a few times. V and J are TRBV5-1 and TRBJ2-3; a weak D match, TRBD1 (5 bases). The CDR3 totals 15 residues. Deletions cut 1 base from V and 0 bases from J, with 9 bases between. Germline CDR1 and CDR2: SGHRS and YFSETQ. DNA for the CDR3: TGCGCCAGCAGCTTGAAACAGGACAGCACAGATACGCAGTATTTT. This encodes CASSLKQDSTDTQYF.